This passage covers 10 T cell receptor beta chains from one sample sequenced in a study of T cells in localized non-small cell lung cancer. The method was immunoSEQ multiplex PCR; TCRdb's version includes in-frame clones alone and lacks a portion of them. The table has about 6,400 clones, around 90% seen once. The starting material was peripheral blood, obtained before any cancer treatment. These receptors came from a male donor aged 60 or over with stage I lung adenocarcinoma.

The chain uses TRBV6-5 and TRBJ1-2, with D hard to call. Looked up from germline, CDR1 is MNHEY and CDR2 is SVGAGI. This CDR3 contains 13 residues. V gave up 7 bases and J gave up 8 bases, with 17 bases separating them. CDR3 loop: CASTNGPPGGYTF. Here the CDR3 DNA reads TGTGCCAGCACCAACGGGCCACCGGGGGGCTACACCTTC.

The chain recombines TRBV27 with TRBJ1-1; TRBD1 might be the D (5 bases). V lost 0 bases to trimming and J lost 5 bases, with 16 bases between them. Germline lookup yields CDR1 MNHEY and CDR2 SMNVEV (reference sequence). The CDR3 sequence is 16 residues long. CDR3 DNA: TGTGCCAGCAGTTTATCGGGAGGGGTGGTGGAGACTGAAGCTTTCTTT. Translating gives CASSLSGGVVETEAFF.

This sequence joins TRBV21-1 and TRBJ2-7; the table's TRBD2 call for D was not verified on the DNA. TRBV21-1 corresponds to a pseudogene. The CDR3 has 13 amino acids. As DNA, the CDR3 is TGTGCCAGCCTCAACCGGCGGATTTACGAGCAGTACGTC. Translation: CASLNRRIYEQYV.

This clone was found a few times. In the same sample, other DNA sequences code for this CDR3. The genes are TRBV29-1 and TRBJ2-5, with TRBD1 matching 9 bases. The CDR3 consists of 13 residues. Germline loops: CDR1 SQVTM, CDR2 ANQGSEA. V lost 1 base, J lost 5 bases, and 2 bases stayed unmatched. The CDR3: CSVEGGQGETQYF. The CDR3 DNA reads TGCAGCGTTGAAGGAGGACAGGGGGAGACCCAGTACTTC. Complete variable domain (other parts from reference TRBV29-1 and TRBJ2-5): SAVISQKPSRDICQRGTSLTIQCQVDSQVTMMFWYRQQPGQSLTLIATANQGSEATYESGFVIDKFPISRPNLTFSTLTVSNMSPEDSSIYLCSVEGGQGETQYFGPGTRLLVL.

The chain carries TRBV23-1 and TRBJ1-1, with D maybe TRBD1 (6 bases). TRBV23-1 is identified as an open reading frame with a role that is uncertain. The length of the CDR3 is 17 residues. Trimming removed 2 bases from V and 3 bases from J, with 19 bases in between. CDR3 sequence reads: CASSQSWSDRLHTEAFF. As DNA, the CDR3 is TGCGCCAGCAGTCAAAGCTGGAGCGACAGGCTGCACACTGAAGCTTTCTTT.

This rearrangement joins TRBV14 to TRBJ2-4; 7 positions agree with TRBD1. CDR3 size: 13 residues. The J segment lost 9 bases and the V segment lost 4 bases, leaving 6 bases of the junction unmatched. CDR1 SGHDN and CDR2 FVKESK come from the germline V gene. CDR3 bases: TGTGCCAGCAGCCCAGACAGGGACGGCATTCAGTACTTC. Translated, it gives CASSPDRDGIQYF.

The chain joins TRBV10-3 to TRBJ1-3; the D is unclear. Germline V gene lookup returns CDR1 ENHRY and CDR2 SYGVKD. The CDR3 length is 16 residues. Trimming removed 2 bases at V and 3 bases at J, with 14 bases between. This CDR3 reads CAISESRNAFGNTIYF. CDR3 nucleotide sequence: TGTGCCATCAGTGAGAGCCGGAATGCCTTTGGAAACACCATATATTTT.

The CDR3 here is CASSPEGLANYGYTF. DNA of the CDR3: TGTGCCAGCTCACCGGAGGGCTTAGCTAACTATGGCTACACCTTC. The chain has TRBV18 and TRBJ1-2; D not certain. The CDR3 consists of 15 residues. Germline V lookup: CDR1 KGHSH, CDR2 LQKENI. V was pared by 3 bases and J by 0 bases, with 11 bases between.

The chain joins TRBV7-2 to TRBJ2-7, with TRBD2 matching 9 bases. The CDR3 consists of 15 residues. V shed 4 bases, J shed 4 bases, and the junction held 8 bases outside the gene matches. Germline V gene data show CDR1 as SGHTA and CDR2 as FQGNSA. The DNA of the CDR3 is TGTGCCAGCAGCTACCGACTAGCGGTCGGTTACGAGCAGTACTTC. It specifies CASSYRLAVGYEQYF.

This chain joins TRBV5-1 and TRBJ1-2; TRBD1 matches at 9 bases. Looked up from germline, CDR1 is SGHRS and CDR2 is YFSETQ. V shed 3 bases and J 4 bases; nucleotides not matched to a gene: 10. This CDR3 comprises 16 residues. In DNA form, the CDR3 reads TGCGCCAGCAGCTCCGAATTGACAGGGGGTAGCTATGGCTACACCTTC. It translates to CASSSELTGGSYGYTF.